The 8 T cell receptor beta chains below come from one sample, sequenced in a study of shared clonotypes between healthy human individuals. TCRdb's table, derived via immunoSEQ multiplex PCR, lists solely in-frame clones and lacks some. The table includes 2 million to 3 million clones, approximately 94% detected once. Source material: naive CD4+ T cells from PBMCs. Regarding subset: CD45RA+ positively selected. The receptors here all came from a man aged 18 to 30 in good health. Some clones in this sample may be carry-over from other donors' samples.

The CDR3: CASSLGPGRGYNEQFF. The CDR3 DNA reads TGTGCCAGCAGTTTGGGGCCGGGACGCGGGTACAATGAGCAGTTCTTC. This sequence joins TRBV28 and TRBJ2-1; D tentatively reads TRBD1 or TRBD2 (5 bases each). The CDR3 is 16 amino acids. The germline gives CDR1 MDHEN, CDR2 SYDVKM. With 3 bases removed from V and 4 bases from J, the gap between germline ends came to 16 bases.

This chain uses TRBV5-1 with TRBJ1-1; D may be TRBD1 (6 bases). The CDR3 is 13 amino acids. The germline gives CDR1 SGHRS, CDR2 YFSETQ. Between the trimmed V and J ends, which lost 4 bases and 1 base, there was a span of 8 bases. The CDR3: CASSRDKNTEAFF. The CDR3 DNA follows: TGCGCCAGCAGCCGGGACAAGAACACTGAAGCTTTCTTT.

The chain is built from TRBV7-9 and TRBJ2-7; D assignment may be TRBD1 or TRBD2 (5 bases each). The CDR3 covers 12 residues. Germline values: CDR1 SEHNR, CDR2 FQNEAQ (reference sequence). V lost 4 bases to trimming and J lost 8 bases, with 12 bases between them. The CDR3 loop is CASSWVGEKQYF. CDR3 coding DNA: TGTGCCAGCAGCTGGGTAGGGGAGAAGCAGTACTTC.

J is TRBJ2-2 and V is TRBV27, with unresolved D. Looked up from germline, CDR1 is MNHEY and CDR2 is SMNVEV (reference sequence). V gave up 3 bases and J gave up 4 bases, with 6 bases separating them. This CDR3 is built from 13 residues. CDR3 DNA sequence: TGTGCCAGCAGTTTTGGTATCACCGGGGAGCTGTTTTTT. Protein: CASSFGITGELFF.

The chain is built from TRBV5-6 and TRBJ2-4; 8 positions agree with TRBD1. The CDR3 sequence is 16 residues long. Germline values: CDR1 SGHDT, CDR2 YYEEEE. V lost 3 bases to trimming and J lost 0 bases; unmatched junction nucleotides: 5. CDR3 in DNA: TGTGCCAGCAGCTGGACAGGGCCCATAGCCAAAAACATTCAGTACTTC. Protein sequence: CASSWTGPIAKNIQYF.

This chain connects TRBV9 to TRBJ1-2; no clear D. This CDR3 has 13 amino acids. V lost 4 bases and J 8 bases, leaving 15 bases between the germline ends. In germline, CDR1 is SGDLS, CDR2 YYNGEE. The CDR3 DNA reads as TGTGCCAGCAGCCCTACAGAAAAGGGCGGCTACACCTTC. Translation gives CASSPTEKGGYTF.

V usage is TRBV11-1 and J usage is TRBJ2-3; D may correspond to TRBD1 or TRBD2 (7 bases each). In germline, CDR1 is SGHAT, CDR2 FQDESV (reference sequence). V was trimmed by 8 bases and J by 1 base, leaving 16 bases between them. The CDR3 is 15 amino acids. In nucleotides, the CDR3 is TGTGCCAGCGCCAGGGGGGGCAGAGGCACAGATACGCAGTATTTT. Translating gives CASARGGRGTDTQYF.

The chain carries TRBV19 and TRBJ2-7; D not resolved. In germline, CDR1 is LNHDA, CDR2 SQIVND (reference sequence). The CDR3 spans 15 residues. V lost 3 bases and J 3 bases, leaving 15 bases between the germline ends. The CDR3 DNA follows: TGTGCCAGTAGTATCCGGCCAGATTGGGGCTACGAGCAGTACTTC. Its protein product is CASSIRPDWGYEQYF.